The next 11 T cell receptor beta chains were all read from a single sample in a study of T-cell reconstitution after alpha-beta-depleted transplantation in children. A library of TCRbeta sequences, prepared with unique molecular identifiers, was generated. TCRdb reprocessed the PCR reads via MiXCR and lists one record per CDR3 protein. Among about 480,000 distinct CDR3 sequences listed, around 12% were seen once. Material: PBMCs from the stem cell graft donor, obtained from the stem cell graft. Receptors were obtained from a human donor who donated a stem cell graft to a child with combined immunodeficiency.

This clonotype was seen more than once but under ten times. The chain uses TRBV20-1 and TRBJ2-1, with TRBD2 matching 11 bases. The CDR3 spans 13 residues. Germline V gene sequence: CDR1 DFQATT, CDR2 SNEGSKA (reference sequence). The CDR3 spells CRATSGEHNEQFF. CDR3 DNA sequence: TGCAGAGCGACTAGCGGGGAACACAATGAGCAGTTCTTC.

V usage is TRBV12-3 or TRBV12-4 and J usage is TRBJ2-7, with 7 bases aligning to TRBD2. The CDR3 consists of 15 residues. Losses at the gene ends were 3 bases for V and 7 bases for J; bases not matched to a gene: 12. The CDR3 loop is CASSFVGLETWEQYF. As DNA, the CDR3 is TGTGCCAGCAGTTTTGTTGGACTAGAGACGTGGGAGCAGTACTTC.

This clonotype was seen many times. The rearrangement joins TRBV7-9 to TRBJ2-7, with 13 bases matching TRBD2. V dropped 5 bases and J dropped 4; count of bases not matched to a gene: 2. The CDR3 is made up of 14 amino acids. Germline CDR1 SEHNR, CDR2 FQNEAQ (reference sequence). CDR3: CASSILAGGYEQYF. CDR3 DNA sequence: TGTGCCAGCAGCATACTAGCGGGAGGGTACGAGCAGTACTTC.

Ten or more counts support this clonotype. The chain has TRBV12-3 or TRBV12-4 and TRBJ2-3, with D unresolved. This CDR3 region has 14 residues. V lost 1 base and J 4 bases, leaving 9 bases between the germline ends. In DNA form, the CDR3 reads TGTGCCAGCAGTTTAGGGCTCGGAGCAGATACGCAGTATTTT. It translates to CASSLGLGADTQYF.

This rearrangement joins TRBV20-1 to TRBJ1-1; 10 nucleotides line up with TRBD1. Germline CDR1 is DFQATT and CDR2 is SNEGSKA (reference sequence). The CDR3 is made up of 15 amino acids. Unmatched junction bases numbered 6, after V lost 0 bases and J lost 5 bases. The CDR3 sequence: CSARDVGQGWTEAFF. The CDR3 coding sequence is TGCAGTGCTAGAGACGTGGGACAGGGGTGGACTGAAGCTTTCTTT.

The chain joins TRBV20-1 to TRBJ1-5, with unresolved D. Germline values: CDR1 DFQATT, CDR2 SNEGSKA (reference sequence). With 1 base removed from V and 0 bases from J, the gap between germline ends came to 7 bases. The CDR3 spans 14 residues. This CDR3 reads CSARGTYSNQPQHF. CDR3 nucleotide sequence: TGCAGTGCTAGAGGGACCTATAGCAATCAGCCCCAGCATTTT.

The CDR3 DNA reads TGTGCCAGCAGCGTAGGGGCTAGCGGTTACAATGAGCAGTTCTTC. Its translation is CASSVGASGYNEQFF. The V and J genes are TRBV9 and TRBJ2-1; 7 bases align to TRBD2. J was trimmed by 4 bases and V by 0 bases; bases with no gene match: 4. The CDR3 is 15 residues long. Germline loops: CDR1 SGDLS, CDR2 YYNGEE.

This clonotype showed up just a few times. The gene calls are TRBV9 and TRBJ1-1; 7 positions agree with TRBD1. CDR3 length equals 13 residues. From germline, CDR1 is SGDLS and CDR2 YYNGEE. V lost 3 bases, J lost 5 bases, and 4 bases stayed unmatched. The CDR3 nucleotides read TGTGCCAGCAGCGGGATACAGGGGACTGAAGCTTTCTTT. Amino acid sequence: CASSGIQGTEAFF.

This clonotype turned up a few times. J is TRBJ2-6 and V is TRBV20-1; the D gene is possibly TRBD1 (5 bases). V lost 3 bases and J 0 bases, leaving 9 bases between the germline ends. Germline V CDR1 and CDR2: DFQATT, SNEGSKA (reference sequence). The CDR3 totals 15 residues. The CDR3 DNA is TGCAGTGCTAGGGACAAGAGCTCTGGGGCCAACGTCCTGACTTTC. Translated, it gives CSARDKSSGANVLTF.

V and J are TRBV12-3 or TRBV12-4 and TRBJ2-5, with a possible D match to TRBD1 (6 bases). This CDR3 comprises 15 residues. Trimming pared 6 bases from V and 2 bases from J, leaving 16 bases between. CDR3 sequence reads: CASRFQGSTQETQYF. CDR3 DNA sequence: TGTGCCAGCAGGTTCCAGGGGAGTACTCAAGAGACCCAGTACTTC.

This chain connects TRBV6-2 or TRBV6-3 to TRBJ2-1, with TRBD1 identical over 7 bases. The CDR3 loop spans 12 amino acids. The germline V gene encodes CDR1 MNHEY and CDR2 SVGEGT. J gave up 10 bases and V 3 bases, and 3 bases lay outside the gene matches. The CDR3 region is CASSYPGQEQFF. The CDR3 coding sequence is TGTGCCAGCAGTTATCCGGGACAGGAGCAGTTCTTC.